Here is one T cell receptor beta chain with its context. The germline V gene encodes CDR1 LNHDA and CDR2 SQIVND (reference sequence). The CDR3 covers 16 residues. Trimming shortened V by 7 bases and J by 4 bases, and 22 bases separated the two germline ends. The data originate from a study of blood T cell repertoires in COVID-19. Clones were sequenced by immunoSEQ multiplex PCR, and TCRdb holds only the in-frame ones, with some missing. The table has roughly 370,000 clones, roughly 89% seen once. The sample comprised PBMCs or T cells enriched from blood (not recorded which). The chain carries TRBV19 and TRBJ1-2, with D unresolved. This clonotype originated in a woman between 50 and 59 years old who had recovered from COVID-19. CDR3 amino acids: CASTTDLRREIYGYTF. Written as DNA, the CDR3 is TGTGCCAGTACCACGGACCTCCGGAGGGAAATCTATGGCTACACCTTC. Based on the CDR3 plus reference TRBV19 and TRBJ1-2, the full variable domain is DGGITQSPKYLFRKEGQNVTLSCEQNLNHDAMYWYRQDPGQGLRLIYYSQIVNDFQKGDIAEGYSVSREKKESFPLTVTSAQKNPTAFYLCASTTDLRREIYGYTFGSGTRLTVV.